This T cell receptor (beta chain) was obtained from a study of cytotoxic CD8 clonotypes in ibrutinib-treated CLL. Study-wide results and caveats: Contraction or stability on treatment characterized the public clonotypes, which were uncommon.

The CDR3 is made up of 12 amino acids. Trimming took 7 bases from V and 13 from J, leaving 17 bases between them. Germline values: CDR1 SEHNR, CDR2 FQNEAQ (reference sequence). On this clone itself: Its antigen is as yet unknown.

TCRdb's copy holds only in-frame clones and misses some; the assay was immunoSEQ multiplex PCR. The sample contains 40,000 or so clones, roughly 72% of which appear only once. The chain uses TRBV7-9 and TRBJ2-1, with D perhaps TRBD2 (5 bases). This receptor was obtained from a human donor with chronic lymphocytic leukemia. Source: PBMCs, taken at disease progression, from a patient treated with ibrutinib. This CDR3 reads CASTRGGRRQFF. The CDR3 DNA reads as TGTGCCAGCACCCGGGGTGGCAGACGACAGTTCTTC.